This T cell receptor beta chain is from a study of T cell responses to AZD1222 COVID-19 vaccine. The study, taken as a whole, reports: Seropositivity was recorded at baseline in only a handful of AZD1222 recipients. White British people made up most donors, females outnumbered males, and clonal diversity was possibly underestimated.

Notes on this clone: Its matching antigen is unknown.

There are 14 residues in the CDR3. The V and J ends lost 6 bases and 3 bases, in that order; junction bases with no gene match: 7. Germline-derived CDR1 and CDR2 are MNHEY and SMNVEV (reference sequence). Here immunoSEQ multiplex PCR was the method, and the copy in TCRdb shows in-frame clones only, minus some. Among around 150,000 clones, 80% to 95% were seen once, and the ten largest hold 3.6%. Sequenced material: peripheral blood, taken 28 days after the second AZD1222 dose. The V gene is TRBV27, the J gene TRBJ1-1; 7 nucleotides agree with TRBD1. The origin of this receptor is an adult who received the AZD1222 COVID-19 vaccine. In DNA, the CDR3 is TGTGCCAGCAGATTGAGGGGGCGCGACACTGAAGCTTTCTTT. Amino acid sequence: CASRLRGRDTEAFF.